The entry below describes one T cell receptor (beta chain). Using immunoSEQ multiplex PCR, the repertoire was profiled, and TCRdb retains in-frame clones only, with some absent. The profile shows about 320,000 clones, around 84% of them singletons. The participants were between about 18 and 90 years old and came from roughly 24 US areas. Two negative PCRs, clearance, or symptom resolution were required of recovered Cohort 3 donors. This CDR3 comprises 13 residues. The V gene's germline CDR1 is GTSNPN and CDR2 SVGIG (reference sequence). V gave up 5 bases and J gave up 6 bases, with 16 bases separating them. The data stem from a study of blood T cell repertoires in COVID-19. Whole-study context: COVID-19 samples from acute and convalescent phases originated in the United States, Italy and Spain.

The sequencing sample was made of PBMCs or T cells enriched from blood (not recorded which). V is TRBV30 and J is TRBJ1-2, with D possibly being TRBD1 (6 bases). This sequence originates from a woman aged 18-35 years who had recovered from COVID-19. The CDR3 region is CAWSRGAPDGYTF. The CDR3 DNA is TGTGCCTGGTCCCGGGGGGCTCCCGATGGCTACACCTTC.